One T cell receptor beta chain is described in this entry. Its antigen is still unknown. After extraction with the RNeasy kit, about 0.45 to 1 ug of the RNA was reverse transcribed using random hexamers. TCRdb called the immunoSEQ multiplex PCR reads again in MiXCR, with one record for every CDR3 protein. The table shows 85,000 to 95,000 distinct CDR3 sequences, with 90% to 95% occurring only once. The data were obtained in a study of CD8 T cells in Susac syndrome. Notes on the study in general: The study admitted that it had a relatively small number of individuals in its TCR sequencing and HLA analysis. Where Susac syndrome CD4+ T cell repertoires were concerned, no clonal expansion was evident.

Through negative isolation, CD4+ and CD8+ T cells were obtained, while TEMRA cells were enriched using FACS. This CDR3 has 15 amino acids. Germline V CDR1 and CDR2: DFQATT, SNEGSKA (reference sequence). With V trimmed by 6 bases and J by 8 bases, 10 bases remained unmatched. This receptor was obtained from a human donor with Susac syndrome. The chain couples TRBV20-1 to TRBJ2-1, with 13 positions matching TRBD2. The sequenced material came from CD4+ T cells from PBMCs. The CDR3, as DNA: TGCAGTGCGGAACCGGGACTAGCGGGGAGGGATGAGCAGTTCTTC. As protein: CSAEPGLAGRDEQFF.